A selection of T cell receptor beta chains follows, all from one sample in a study of Ad26.COV2.S vaccination and SARS-CoV-2 variants. The repertoire was sequenced with immunoSEQ multiplex PCR; TCRdb's copy has only in-frame clones and lacks some. The sample has around 310,000 clones, under 90% seen once. The input for sequencing was peripheral blood, taken in a trial of Ad26.COV2.S vaccine versus placebo. These receptors all stem from a person between 18 and 60 years old who received the Ad26.COV2.S COVID-19 vaccine or a placebo. Both conserved end residues are part of each CDR3. The D gene is left open where the match is weak. Some rows mark clone size as missing; the rest say once, few, many or name a class of expanded clone.

CDR3aa	CDR3nt	d_gene	v_gene	j_gene	abundance
CASSGPWREGYTDTQYF	TGTGCCAGCAGTGGACCCTGGCGGGAGGGATACACAGATACGCAGTATTTT	TRBD2	TRBV25-1	TRBJ2-3	once
CASSLDRITGGLNYGYTF	TGTGCCAGCAGCTTAGATCGCATAACAGGGGGTTTAAACTATGGCTACACCTTC	TRBD1	TRBV11-2	TRBJ1-2	NA
CASSQGRGLNTEAFF	TGCGCCAGCAGCCAAGGAAGAGGGTTGAACACTGAAGCTTTCTTT	NA	TRBV4-1	TRBJ1-1	NA
CASSMGPEAFF	TGTGCCAGCAGTATGGGACCTGAAGCTTTCTTT	NA	TRBV6-5	TRBJ1-1	NA
CATSDPRWNTGELFF	TGTGCCACCAGTGACCCTCGATGGAACACCGGGGAGCTGTTTTTT	NA	TRBV24-1	TRBJ2-2	NA
CASSFTGQPQHF	TGTGCCAGCAGTTTTACCGGTCAGCCCCAGCATTTT	NA	TRBV12-3/TRBV12-4	TRBJ1-5	NA
CASSNGLVENEQFF	TGCGCCAGCAGCAACGGACTAGTAGAGAATGAGCAGTTCTTC	TRBD2	TRBV5-1	TRBJ2-1	NA
CASSDSAGRGSPLHF	TGTGCCAGCAGTGATTCGGCCGGAAGAGGGTCACCCCTCCACTTT	NA	TRBV25-1	TRBJ1-6	NA
CASSESGNEKLFF	TGTGCCAGCAGTGAATCAGGGAATGAAAAACTGTTTTTT	NA	TRBV25-1	TRBJ1-4	NA
CASSQLEAGPPQPQHF	TGCGCCAGCAGTCAATTAGAGGCGGGGCCCCCACAGCCCCAGCATTTT	NA	TRBV4-1	TRBJ1-5	NA
CARGRQGYEQYF	TGTGCCAGGGGAAGGCAGGGTTACGAGCAGTACTTC	NA	TRBV2	TRBJ2-7	few
CASSLGQGQNIQYF	TGTGCCAGCAGCTTGGGACAGGGGCAGAACATTCAGTACTTC	TRBD1	TRBV5-6	TRBJ2-4	NA
CASSPAGTSYEQYF	TGTGCCAGCAGTCCCGCCGGGACTTCATACGAGCAGTACTTC	NA	TRBV6-2/TRBV6-3	TRBJ2-7	NA
CAWSTSGLPGGQFF	TGTGCCTGGAGTACGAGCGGGTTACCTGGGGGGCAGTTCTTC	NA	TRBV30	TRBJ2-1	NA
CASSLSLGRYNEQFF	TGTGCCAGCAGCTTGAGCCTAGGTAGATACAATGAGCAGTTCTTC	NA	TRBV5-6	TRBJ2-1	NA
CASSLWGGTYEQYF	TGTGCCAGCAGCTTATGGGGGGGGACCTACGAGCAGTACTTC	TRBD2	TRBV7-2	TRBJ2-7	NA
CASSLSRLDTQYF	TGTGCCAGCAGCTTATCCCGCCTAGATACGCAGTATTTT	NA	TRBV7-2	TRBJ2-3	NA
CASSLVVGVTGELFF	TGTGCCAGCAGCCTCGTTGTAGGTGTCACCGGGGAGCTGTTTTTT	NA	TRBV11-1	TRBJ2-2	NA
CANTGQGRDTGELFF	TGTGCCAACACAGGACAGGGGCGCGACACCGGGGAGCTGTTTTTT	TRBD1	TRBV2	TRBJ2-2	NA
CASSSDRGRANYGYTF	TGTGCCAGCAGCTCGGACAGGGGGAGAGCTAACTATGGCTACACCTTC	TRBD1	TRBV7-2	TRBJ1-2	NA
CASSLRDTLYGYTF	TGTGCCAGCAGCTTAAGGGACACCCTCTATGGCTACACCTTC	NA	TRBV7-8	TRBJ1-2	NA
CASRDGLAGGNEQFF	TGTGCCAGCAGAGACGGACTAGCGGGAGGGAATGAGCAGTTCTTC	TRBD2	TRBV9	TRBJ2-1	NA